Sequencing of this T cell receptor beta chain was carried out in a study of blood T cells in healthy people across ages. Study in general: There was about one barcoded beta molecule captured by template switching per two T cells. Findings of the study overall: Relative to aged donors, long-lived donors carried more naive CD4+ cells and displayed higher diversity.

Every sample gave at least 5 micrograms of total RNA when it was extracted. Germline loops: CDR1 DFQATT, CDR2 SNEGSKA (reference sequence). Trimming removed 1 base from V and 9 bases from J, with 10 bases in between. This CDR3 region has 12 residues. This clonotype was counted ten times or more. Its antigen is currently unknown. Then a second PCR, running roughly 7 to 11 cycles, was carried out with a sample-barcoded 5' primer and a J-beta primer mix. From the 5' RACE reads, TCRdb called clonotypes with MiXCR, one entry per CDR3 protein. Of just under 900,000 distinct CDR3 sequences in the sample, about 28% were seen once.

The receptor comes from an elderly woman in good health. The chain joins TRBV20-1 to TRBJ2-1; D ambiguous. Sequenced material: blood. The CDR3 here is CSARGHRIEQFF. In DNA form, the CDR3 reads TGCAGTGCTAGAGGGCATCGTATTGAGCAGTTCTTC.